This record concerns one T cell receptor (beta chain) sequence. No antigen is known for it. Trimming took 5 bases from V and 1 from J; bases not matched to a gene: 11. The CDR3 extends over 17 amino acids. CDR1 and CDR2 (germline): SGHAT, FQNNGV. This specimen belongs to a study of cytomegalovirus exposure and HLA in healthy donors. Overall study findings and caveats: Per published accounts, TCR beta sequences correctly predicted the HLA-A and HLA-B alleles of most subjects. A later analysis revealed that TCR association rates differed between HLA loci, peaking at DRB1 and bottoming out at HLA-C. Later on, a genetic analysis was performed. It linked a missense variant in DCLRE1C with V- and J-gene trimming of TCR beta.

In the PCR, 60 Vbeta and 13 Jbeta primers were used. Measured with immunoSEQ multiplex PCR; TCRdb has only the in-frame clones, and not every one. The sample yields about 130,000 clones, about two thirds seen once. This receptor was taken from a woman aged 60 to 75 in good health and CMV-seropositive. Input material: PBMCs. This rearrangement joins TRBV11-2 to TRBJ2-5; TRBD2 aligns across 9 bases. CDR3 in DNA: TGTGCCAGCAGCCCAGGGGCGGCGGGGGGGCTCCAAGAGACCCAGTACTTC. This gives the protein CASSPGAAGGLQETQYF. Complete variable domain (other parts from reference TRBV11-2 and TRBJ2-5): EAGVAQSPRYKIIEKRQSVAFWCNPISGHATLYWYQQILGQGPKLLIQFQNNGVVDDSQLPKDRFSAERLKGVDSTLKIQPAKLEDSAVYLCASSPGAAGGLQETQYFGPGTRLLVL.